This T cell receptor (beta chain) originates from a study of breast tumors, draining lymph nodes, adjacent tissues. Study-wide results and caveats: The lymph node origin of tumor T cells was framed as consistent with a hypothesis, not demonstrated. Tumor and nontumor repertoires were significantly more similar in luminal-like than in basal-like breast cancer.

TCRdb fed the multiplex PCR reads into MiXCR, producing one record per CDR3 protein. There are more than 250,000 distinct CDR3 sequences in the sample; 30% occur only once, and about 1% lies in the top ten. Axillary draining lymph nodes of breast cancer patients supplied the node samples. Germline V CDR1 and CDR2: MNHEY, SVGAGI. The CDR3 loop spans 14 amino acids. V lost 5 bases, J lost 1 base, and 11 bases lay in between. With regard to this clonotype: What it binds is not known.

The TCR sequence derives from a female donor with breast cancer. Some clones in this sample may be carry-over from other donors' samples. The rearrangement uses TRBV6-5 and TRBJ2-5; either TRBD1 or TRBD2 may supply D (5 bases each). Source material: axillary lymph node tissue. CDR3 nucleotide sequence: TGTGCCAGCAGTCACCGGGACCTCCAAGAGACCCAGTACTTC. Its translation: CASSHRDLQETQYF.